Reported below is one T cell receptor (beta chain). Measured with immunoSEQ multiplex PCR; TCRdb has only the in-frame clones, and not every one. The table lists 190,000 or so clones, around 90% of them singletons. These data are taken from a study of blood T cell repertoires in COVID-19. Study-wide background: PBMCs, B-cell-depleted T cells, or T cells provided the cDNA or gDNA that made up the material.

The CDR3 extends over 18 amino acids. The germline V and J ends were trimmed by 4 bases and 4 bases, with 22 bases remaining between them. Germline assignment: CDR1 SEHNR and CDR2 FQNEAQ (reference sequence). The material sequenced was peripheral blood. The sequence came from a man aged 35-49 years with acute or convalescent COVID-19. J is TRBJ2-2 and V is TRBV7-9; maybe TRBD1 (5 bases). The CDR3 loop reads CASSSSLDSLNPTGELFF. CDR3 coding DNA: TGTGCCAGCAGCTCCTCCCTTGACAGCCTAAACCCCACCGGGGAGCTGTTTTTT.